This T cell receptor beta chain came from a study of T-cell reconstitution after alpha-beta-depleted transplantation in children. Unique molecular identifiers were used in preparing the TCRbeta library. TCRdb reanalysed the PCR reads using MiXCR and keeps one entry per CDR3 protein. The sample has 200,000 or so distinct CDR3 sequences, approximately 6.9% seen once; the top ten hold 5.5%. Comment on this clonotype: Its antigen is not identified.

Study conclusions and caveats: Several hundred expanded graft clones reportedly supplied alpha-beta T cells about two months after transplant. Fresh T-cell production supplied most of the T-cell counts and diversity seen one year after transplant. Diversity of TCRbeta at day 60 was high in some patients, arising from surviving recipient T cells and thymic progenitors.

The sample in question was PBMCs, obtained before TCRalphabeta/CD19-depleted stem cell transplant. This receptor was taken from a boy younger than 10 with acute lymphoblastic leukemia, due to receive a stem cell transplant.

CDR3 amino acids: CSAVTSGRSSSYNEQFF. The CDR3 bases are TGCAGTGCTGTAACTAGCGGGAGATCGAGCTCCTACAATGAGCAGTTCTTC. The chain has TRBV20-1 and TRBJ2-1; 11 bases align to TRBD2. J lost 0 bases, V lost 5 bases, and 9 bases had no gene match. The CDR3 loop spans 17 amino acids. Per the germline V gene, CDR1 is DFQATT and CDR2 is SNEGSKA (reference sequence).